This is a list of T cell receptor beta chains from one sample in a study of blood T cell repertoires in COVID-19. Generated by immunoSEQ multiplex PCR, the TCRdb table keeps only in-frame clones and is missing some. In the table there are roughly 240,000 clones, around 86% of which are singletons. Sequenced material: peripheral blood. The receptors were gathered from a woman aged 60-70 years who had recovered from COVID-19. CDR3s include the opening cysteine and the closing phenylalanine or tryptophan. D genes are given only for firm matches. Where a row states a size, it is once, few, many or the class of an expanded clone; other rows omit it.

j_call: TRBJ2-7; v_call: TRBV10-1; cdr3_length: 16; clone_size: NA; d_call: TRBD1; cdr3_aa: CASIDSRDRTSYEQYF; cdr3_nt: TGCGCCAGCATCGACAGTCGGGACAGGACTTCCTACGAGCAGTACTTC
j_call: TRBJ1-2; v_call: TRBV28; cdr3_length: 15; clone_size: NA; d_call: TRBD1; cdr3_aa: CASSLQGAANYGYTF; cdr3_nt: TGTGCCAGCAGCCTACAGGGGGCCGCTAACTATGGCTACACCTTC
j_call: TRBJ2-7; v_call: TRBV7-9; cdr3_length: 14; clone_size: NA; d_call: NA; cdr3_aa: CASRPTGTTYEQYF; cdr3_nt: TGTGCCAGCAGGCCCACAGGGACGACATACGAGCAGTACTTC
j_call: TRBJ2-7; v_call: TRBV6-4; cdr3_length: 13; clone_size: NA; d_call: TRBD1; cdr3_aa: CASSRDRGYEQYF; cdr3_nt: TGTGCCAGCAGTCGGGACAGGGGTTACGAGCAGTACTTC
j_call: TRBJ1-1; v_call: TRBV10-3; cdr3_length: 13; clone_size: NA; d_call: NA; cdr3_aa: CAIVGGANTEAFF; cdr3_nt: TGTGCCATCGTCGGGGGGGCTAACACTGAAGCTTTCTTT
j_call: TRBJ1-2; v_call: TRBV6-1; cdr3_length: 14; clone_size: NA; d_call: NA; cdr3_aa: CASSERDTLYGYTF; cdr3_nt: TGTGCCAGCAGTGAACGAGACACACTGTATGGCTACACCTTC
j_call: TRBJ1-5; v_call: TRBV2; cdr3_length: 15; clone_size: NA; d_call: NA; cdr3_aa: CASSEDAGHNQPQHF; cdr3_nt: TGTGCCAGCAGTGAAGACGCAGGGCATAATCAGCCCCAGCATTTT
j_call: TRBJ2-1; v_call: TRBV11-1; cdr3_length: 16; clone_size: NA; d_call: NA; cdr3_aa: CASRGGAGEKRNEQFF; cdr3_nt: TGTGCCAGCAGGGGGGGTGCGGGTGAGAAACGGAATGAGCAGTTCTTC
j_call: TRBJ1-2; v_call: TRBV13; cdr3_length: 19; clone_size: once; d_call: NA; cdr3_aa: CASSPQIPAAQGVGRGYTF; cdr3_nt: TGTGCCAGCAGCCCCCAAATCCCCGCCGCACAGGGAGTCGGTAGGGGCTACACCTTC
j_call: TRBJ2-2; v_call: TRBV7-2; cdr3_length: 16; clone_size: NA; d_call: TRBD1; cdr3_aa: CASSPLGQRNTGELFF; cdr3_nt: TGTGCCAGCAGCCCCCTGGGACAGCGGAACACCGGGGAGCTGTTTTTT
j_call: TRBJ1-1; v_call: TRBV5-4; cdr3_length: 17; clone_size: NA; d_call: TRBD1; cdr3_aa: CASSWDRDGFLNTEAFF; cdr3_nt: TGTGCCAGCAGTTGGGACAGGGACGGATTTTTGAACACTGAAGCTTTCTTT